The 4 T cell receptor beta chains given below trace back to one sample, sequenced in a study of Ad26.COV2.S vaccination and SARS-CoV-2 variants. The treatment here: 19 received Ad26.COV2.S at low or high dose, single or two shots; roughly 5 received placebo; per-sample allocation not given. All samples were drawn on day 63, counting from the first vaccine or placebo injection. Sequenced by immunoSEQ multiplex PCR; TCRdb stores in-frame clones only, minus some. The sample lists roughly 700,000 clones, around 92% occurring once. Source: peripheral blood, taken in a trial of Ad26.COV2.S vaccine versus placebo. The source is a person between 18 and 65 years old who received the Ad26.COV2.S COVID-19 vaccine or a placebo.

This clone has just a few counts. The chain employs TRBV6-5 and TRBJ2-7; tentatively, D is TRBD1 or TRBD2 (5 bases each). From germline, CDR1 is MNHEY and CDR2 SVGAGI. This CDR3 spans 15 amino acids. V was cut by 2 bases and J by 3 bases, with 14 bases left in between. The DNA for the CDR3 is TGTGCCAGCAGTTACGATAAGGGACGGAACTACGAGCAGTACTTC. It specifies CASSYDKGRNYEQYF.

V gene TRBV19 combines with J gene TRBJ1-1, with 7 bases identical to TRBD1. The V gene's germline CDR1 is LNHDA and CDR2 SQIVND (reference sequence). The J segment lost 5 bases and the V segment lost 6 bases, leaving 9 bases of the junction unmatched. The CDR3 totals 14 residues. The CDR3 sequence: CASRRYRGGTEAFF. The CDR3 DNA follows: TGTGCCAGTAGGAGATACAGGGGAGGGACTGAAGCTTTCTTT.

The chain joins TRBV19 to TRBJ2-7; no firm D call. The CDR3 length is 15 residues. Germline V gene lookup returns CDR1 LNHDA and CDR2 SQIVND (reference sequence). Trimming cost V 3 bases and J 0 bases, with 12 bases left between them. CDR3 DNA: TGTGCCAGTAGTATCTGGACCGGTAGCTCCTACGAGCAGTACTTC. It codes for CASSIWTGSSYEQYF.

The chain carries TRBV3-1 (or the pseudogene TRBV3-2) and TRBJ2-7; 9 nucleotides match TRBD2. With V trimmed by 1 base and J by 5 bases, 6 bases remained unmatched. The CDR3 length is 15 residues. Germline V gene sequence: CDR1 LGHDT, CDR2 YNNKEL (reference sequence). CDR3 nucleotides: TGTGCCAGCAGCCAAGTCGTAGCGGGGGAGGACGAGCAGTACTTC. This encodes CASSQVVAGEDEQYF.